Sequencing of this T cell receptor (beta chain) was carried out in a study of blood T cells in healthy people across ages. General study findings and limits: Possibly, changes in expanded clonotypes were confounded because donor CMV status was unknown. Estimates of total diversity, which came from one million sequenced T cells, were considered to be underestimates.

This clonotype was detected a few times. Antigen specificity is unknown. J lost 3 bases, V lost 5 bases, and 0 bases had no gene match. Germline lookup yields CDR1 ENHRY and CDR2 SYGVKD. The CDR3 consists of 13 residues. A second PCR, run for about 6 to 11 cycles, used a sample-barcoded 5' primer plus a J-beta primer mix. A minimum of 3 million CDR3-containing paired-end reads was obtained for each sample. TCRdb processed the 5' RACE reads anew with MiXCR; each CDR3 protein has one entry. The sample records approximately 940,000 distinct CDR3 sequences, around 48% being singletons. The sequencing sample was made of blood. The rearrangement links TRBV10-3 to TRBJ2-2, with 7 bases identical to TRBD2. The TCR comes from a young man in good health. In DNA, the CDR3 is TGTGCCATCAGTCTAGCGGACACCGGGGAGCTGTTTTTT. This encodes CAISLADTGELFF.